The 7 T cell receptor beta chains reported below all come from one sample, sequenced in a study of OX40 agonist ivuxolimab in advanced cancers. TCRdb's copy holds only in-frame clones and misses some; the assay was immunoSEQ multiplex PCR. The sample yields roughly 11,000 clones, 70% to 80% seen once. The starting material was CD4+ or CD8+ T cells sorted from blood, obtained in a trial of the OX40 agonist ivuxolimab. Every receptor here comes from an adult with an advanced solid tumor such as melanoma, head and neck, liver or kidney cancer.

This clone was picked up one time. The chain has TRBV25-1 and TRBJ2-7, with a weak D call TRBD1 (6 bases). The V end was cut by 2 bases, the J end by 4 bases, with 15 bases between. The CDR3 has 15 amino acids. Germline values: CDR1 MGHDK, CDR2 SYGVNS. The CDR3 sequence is CASSEGDNPRYEQYF. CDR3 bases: TGTGCCAGCAGTGAAGGGGACAACCCGAGGTACGAGCAGTACTTC.

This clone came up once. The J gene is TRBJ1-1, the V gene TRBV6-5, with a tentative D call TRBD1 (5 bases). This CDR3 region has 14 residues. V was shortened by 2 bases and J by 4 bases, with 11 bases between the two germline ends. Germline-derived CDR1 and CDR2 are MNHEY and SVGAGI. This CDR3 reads CASSYTRGATEAFF. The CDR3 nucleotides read TGTGCCAGCAGTTACACAAGGGGAGCCACTGAAGCTTTCTTT.

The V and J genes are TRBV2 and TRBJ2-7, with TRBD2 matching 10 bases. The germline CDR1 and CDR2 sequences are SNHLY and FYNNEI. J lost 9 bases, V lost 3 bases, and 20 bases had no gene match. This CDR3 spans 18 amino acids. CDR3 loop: CASSESGGPSGRGRGQYF. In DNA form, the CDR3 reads TGTGCCAGCAGTGAGAGTGGGGGCCCTAGCGGGAGAGGACGAGGGCAGTACTTC.

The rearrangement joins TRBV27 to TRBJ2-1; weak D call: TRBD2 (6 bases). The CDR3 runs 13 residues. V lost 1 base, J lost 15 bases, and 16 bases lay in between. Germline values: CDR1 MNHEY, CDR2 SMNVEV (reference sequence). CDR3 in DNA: TGTGCCAGCAGTTTATTTCGAGGGGAGGAGGGGTTCTTC. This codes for CASSLFRGEEGFF.

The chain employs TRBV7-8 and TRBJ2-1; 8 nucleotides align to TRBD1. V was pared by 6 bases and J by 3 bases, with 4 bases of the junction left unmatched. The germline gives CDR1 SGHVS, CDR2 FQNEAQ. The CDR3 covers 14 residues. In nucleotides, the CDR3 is TGTGCCAGCAGTGAACAGGGGGACTACAATGAGCAGTTCTTC. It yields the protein CASSEQGDYNEQFF.

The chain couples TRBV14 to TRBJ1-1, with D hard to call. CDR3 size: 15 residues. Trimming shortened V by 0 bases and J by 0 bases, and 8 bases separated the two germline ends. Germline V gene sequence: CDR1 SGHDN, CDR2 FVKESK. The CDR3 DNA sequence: TGTGCCAGCAGCCAAGAGAGGAGCCTGAACACTGAAGCTTTCTTT. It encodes CASSQERSLNTEAFF.

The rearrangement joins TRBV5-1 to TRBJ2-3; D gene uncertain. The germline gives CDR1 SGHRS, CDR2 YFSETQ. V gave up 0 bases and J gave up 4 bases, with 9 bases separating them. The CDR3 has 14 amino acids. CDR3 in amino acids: CASSLAGVSDTQYF. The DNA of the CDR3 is TGCGCCAGCAGCTTGGCTGGAGTATCAGATACGCAGTATTTT.